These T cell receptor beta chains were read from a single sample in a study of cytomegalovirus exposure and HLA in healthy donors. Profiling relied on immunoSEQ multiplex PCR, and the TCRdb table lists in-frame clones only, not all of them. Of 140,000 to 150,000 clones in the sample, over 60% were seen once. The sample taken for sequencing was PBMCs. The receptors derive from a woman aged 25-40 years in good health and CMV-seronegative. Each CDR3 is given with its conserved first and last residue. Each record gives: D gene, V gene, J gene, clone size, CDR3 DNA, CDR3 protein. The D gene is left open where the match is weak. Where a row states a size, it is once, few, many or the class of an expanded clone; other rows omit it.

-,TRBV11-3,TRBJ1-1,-,TGTGCCAGCAGCTATGACAGCGTTTCTGAAGCTTTCTTT,CASSYDSVSEAFF
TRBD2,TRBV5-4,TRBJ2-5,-,TGTGCCAGCAGCTCCAGCGGGGGGGCAGAGACCCAGTACTTC,CASSSSGGAETQYF
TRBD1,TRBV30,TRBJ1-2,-,TGTGCCTGGAGTGTACGGACAGGGGTCTATGGCTACACCTTC,CAWSVRTGVYGYTF
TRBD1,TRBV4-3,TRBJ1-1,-,TGCGCCAGCAGCCAAGATCAGACAGGGGGTAAAACTGAAGCTTTCTTT,CASSQDQTGGKTEAFF
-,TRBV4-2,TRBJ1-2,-,TGTGCCAGCAGCCAATCCGGGACAAGGACCAACTATGGCTACACCTTC,CASSQSGTRTNYGYTF
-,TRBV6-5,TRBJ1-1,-,TGTGCCAGCAGGTCACAGGCAGAGACTGAAGCTTTCTTT,CASRSQAETEAFF
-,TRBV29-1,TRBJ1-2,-,TGCAGCGTCTCGACTGACCGATATGGCTACACCTTC,CSVSTDRYGYTF
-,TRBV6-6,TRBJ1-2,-,TGTGCCAGCAGTTTAAATTATCCAGGGCCTAACTATGGCTACACCTTC,CASSLNYPGPNYGYTF
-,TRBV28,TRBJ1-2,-,TGTGCCAGCAGTTCTCTGAACTATGGCTACACCTTC,CASSSLNYGYTF
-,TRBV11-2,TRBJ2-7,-,TGTGCCAGCAGCTCGACAGCCGCCTACGAGCAGTACTTC,CASSSTAAYEQYF
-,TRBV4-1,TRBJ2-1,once,TGCGCCAGCAGCCAACCGGTTGGGGGCGGGGAGCAGTTCTTC,CASSQPVGGGEQFF
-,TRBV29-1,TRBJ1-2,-,TGCAGCGTCCCCAGACGGGGGGCGGGCGGCTACACCTTC,CSVPRRGAGGYTF
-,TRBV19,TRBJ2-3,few,TGTGCCAGTAGCAGGACAGCCTTGGGAGCAGATACGCAGTATTTT,CASSRTALGADTQYF
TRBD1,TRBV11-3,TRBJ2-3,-,TGTGCCAGCAGGAATCCGGGACAGTCATCAGATACGCAGTATTTT,CASRNPGQSSDTQYF
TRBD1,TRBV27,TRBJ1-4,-,TGTGCCAGCAGTACGGACAGGGCAACTAATGAAAAACTGTTTTTT,CASSTDRATNEKLFF
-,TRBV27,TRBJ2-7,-,TGTGCCAGCAGTTTATCGACCGACACCCCGGTCGAGCAGTACTTC,CASSLSTDTPVEQYF
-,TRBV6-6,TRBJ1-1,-,TGTGCCAGCAGTTTCGACAGTGAAGCTTTCTTT,CASSFDSEAFF
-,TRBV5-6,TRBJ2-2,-,TGTGCCAGCAGCTTGGGGGCCCACGCCGGGGGGCTGTTTTTT,CASSLGAHAGGLFF
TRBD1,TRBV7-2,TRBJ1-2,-,TGTGCCAGCAGCTTGACGGGACAGGCGGCGAAAGGCTACACCTTC,CASSLTGQAAKGYTF
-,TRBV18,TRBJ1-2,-,TGTGCCAGCTCACGGGCAGACGAAAGCTATGGCTACACCTTC,CASSRADESYGYTF
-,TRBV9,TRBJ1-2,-,TGTGCCAGCAGCGTCCTAGGGGGGGGTGGATACACCTTC,CASSVLGGGGYTF
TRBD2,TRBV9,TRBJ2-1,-,TGTGCCAGCAGCGCCCTAGCGGGGGGCTACAATGAGCAGTTCTTC,CASSALAGGYNEQFF
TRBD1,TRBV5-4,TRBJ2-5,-,TGTGCCAGCAGCCCGGGACAGGGAAGAGGAGAGACCCAGTACTTC,CASSPGQGRGETQYF
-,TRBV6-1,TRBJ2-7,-,TGTGCCAGCAGTGTTCGGGGGGCCACCTACGAGCAGTACTTC,CASSVRGATYEQYF
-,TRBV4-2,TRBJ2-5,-,TGTGCCAGCAGCCAAGTCGGCGGCGAGACCCAGTACTTC,CASSQVGGETQYF
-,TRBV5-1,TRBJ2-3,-,TGCGCCAGCAGCCCCGGACAGAACACAGATACGCAGTATTTT,CASSPGQNTDTQYF
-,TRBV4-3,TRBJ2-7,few,TGCGCCAGCAGCCAAGATCAAGGGGTCAGCTCCTACGAGCAGTACTTC,CASSQDQGVSSYEQYF
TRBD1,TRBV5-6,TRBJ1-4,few,TGTGCCAGCAGCTGGACAGGGGGCGCGCAAACTAATGAAAAACTGTTTTTT,CASSWTGGAQTNEKLFF
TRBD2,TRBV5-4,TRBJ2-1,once,TGTGCCAGCAGCATTTACGGACTAGCGGGGGGCAATGAGCAGTTCTTC,CASSIYGLAGGNEQFF
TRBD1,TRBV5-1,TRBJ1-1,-,TGCGCCAGCAGCTTCGGACAGGGGGTTATCACTGAAGCTTTCTTT,CASSFGQGVITEAFF
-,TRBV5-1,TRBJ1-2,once,TGCGCCAGCAGCTTGGAAGGCAGGTCCTATGGCTACACCTTC,CASSLEGRSYGYTF
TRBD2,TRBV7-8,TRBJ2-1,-,TGTGCCAGCAGTCAAAGGATGGGACTAGCGGGGAATGAGCAGTTCTTC,CASSQRMGLAGNEQFF
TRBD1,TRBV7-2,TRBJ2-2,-,TGTGCCAGCAGCTTACAGGGGGCAGCCGGGGAGCTGTTTTTT,CASSLQGAAGELFF
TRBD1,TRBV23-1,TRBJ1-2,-,TGCGCCAGCAGTCAAACATCACAGGGGTGCTATGGCTACACCTTC,CASSQTSQGCYGYTF
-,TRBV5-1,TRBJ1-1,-,TGCGCCAGCGAGGGGGGGGACACTGAAGCTTTCTTT,CASEGGDTEAFF
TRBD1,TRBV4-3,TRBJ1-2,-,TGCGCCAGCAGCCAAGCCACAGGGGCCTATGGCTACACCTTC,CASSQATGAYGYTF
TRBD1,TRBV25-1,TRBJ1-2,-,TGTGCCAGCAGTCTGGACAGGTTCTACACCTTC,CASSLDRFYTF
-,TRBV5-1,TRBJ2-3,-,TGCGCCAGCAGCTTGGAGAGGTACACAGATACGCAGTATTTT,CASSLERYTDTQYF
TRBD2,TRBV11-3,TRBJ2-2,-,TGTGCCAGCAGCTCCTACGGGGGGATCGCCGGGGAGCTGTTTTTT,CASSSYGGIAGELFF
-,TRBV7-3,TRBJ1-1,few,TGTGCCAGCAGCTTAACAGGGGACACTGAAGCTTTCTTT,CASSLTGDTEAFF
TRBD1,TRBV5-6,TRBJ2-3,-,TGTGCCAGCACCCTACAGGGGGCCCCTCCAGATACGCAGTATTTT,CASTLQGAPPDTQYF
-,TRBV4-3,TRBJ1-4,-,TGCGCCAGCAGCCAAGATCGCCAATCGGATGAAAAACTGTTTTTT,CASSQDRQSDEKLFF
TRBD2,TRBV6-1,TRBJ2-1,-,TGTGCCAGCAGTGAAGCGACCCTAGCGGGGGTCGGTGAGCAGTTCTTC,CASSEATLAGVGEQFF
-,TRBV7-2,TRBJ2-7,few,TGTGCCAGCAGCGGTAGCTCCTACGAGCAGTACTTC,CASSGSSYEQYF
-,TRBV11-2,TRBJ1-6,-,TGTGCCAGCAGCTTAGAGGGGGGATGGGGATATAATTCACCCCTCCACTTT,CASSLEGGWGYNSPLHF
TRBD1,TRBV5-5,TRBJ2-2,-,TGTGCCAGCAGCTTCTCCTTGACAGGGCAGAGCACCGGGGAGCTGTTTTTT,CASSFSLTGQSTGELFF
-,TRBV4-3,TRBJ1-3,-,TGCGCCAGCAGCCAAGATTTGGCAGGAGGAAACACCATATATTTT,CASSQDLAGGNTIYF
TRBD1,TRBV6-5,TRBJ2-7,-,TGTGCCAGCAGTGACAGGGGCTACGAGCAGTACTTC,CASSDRGYEQYF
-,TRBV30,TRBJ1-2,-,TGTGCCTGGGGACTTGGGGGCTACACCTTC,CAWGLGGYTF
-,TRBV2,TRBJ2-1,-,TGTGCCAGCAGTGAACAGGGGCCATCGAATGAGCAGTTCTTC,CASSEQGPSNEQFF
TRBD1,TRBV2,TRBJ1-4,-,TGTGCCAGCAGTGAGACAGGGAATGAAAAACTGTTTTTT,CASSETGNEKLFF
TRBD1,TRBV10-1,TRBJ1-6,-,TGCGCCAGCAGTGAGTGGGACAGGGCCTATAATTCACCCCTCCACTTT,CASSEWDRAYNSPLHF
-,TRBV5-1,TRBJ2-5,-,TGCGCCAGCAGCTTAGGGGGGGGAGAGACCCAGTACTTC,CASSLGGGETQYF
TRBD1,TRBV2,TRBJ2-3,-,TGTGCCAGCGTCCGGGACAGGGGTGCAGGGGATACGCAGTATTTT,CASVRDRGAGDTQYF
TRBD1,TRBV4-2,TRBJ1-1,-,TGTGCCAGCAGCCAAGACTCGAACAGGGGGCGCCCCATGAACACTGAAGCTTTCTTT,CASSQDSNRGRPMNTEAFF
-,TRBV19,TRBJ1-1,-,TGTGCCAGTATCCGAACGGTCTCAGGGTTCGGAATGAACACTGAAGCTTTCTTT,CASIRTVSGFGMNTEAFF
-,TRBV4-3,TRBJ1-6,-,TGCGCCAGCAGCCAGATCACCGGCTCCTATAATTCACCCCTCCACTTT,CASSQITGSYNSPLHF
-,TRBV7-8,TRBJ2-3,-,TGTGCCAGCAGCTTAGGCGGGATCCGAAGCAGCACAGATACGCAGTATTTT,CASSLGGIRSSTDTQYF